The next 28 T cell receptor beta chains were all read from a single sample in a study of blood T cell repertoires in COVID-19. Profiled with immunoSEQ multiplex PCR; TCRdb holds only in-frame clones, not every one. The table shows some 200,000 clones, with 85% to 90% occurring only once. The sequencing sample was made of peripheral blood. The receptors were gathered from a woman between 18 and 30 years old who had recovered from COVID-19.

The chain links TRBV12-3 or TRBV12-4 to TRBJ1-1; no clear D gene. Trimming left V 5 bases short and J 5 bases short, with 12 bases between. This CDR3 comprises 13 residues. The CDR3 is CASSPEGGTEAFF. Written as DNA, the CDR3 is TGTGCCAGCAGTCCAGAGGGCGGGACTGAAGCTTTCTTT.

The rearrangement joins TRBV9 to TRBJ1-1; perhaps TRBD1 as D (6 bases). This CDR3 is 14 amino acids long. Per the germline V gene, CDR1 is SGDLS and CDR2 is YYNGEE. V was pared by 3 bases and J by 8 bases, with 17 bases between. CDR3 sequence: CASSALQGSGEAFF. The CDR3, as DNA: TGTGCCAGCAGCGCATTACAGGGTTCGGGAGAAGCTTTCTTT. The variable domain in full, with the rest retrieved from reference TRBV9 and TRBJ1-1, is DSGVTQTPKHLITATGQRVTLRCSPRSGDLSVYWYQQSLDQGLQFLIQYYNGEERAKGNILERFSAQQFPDLHSELNLSSLELGDSALYFCASSALQGSGEAFFGQGTRLTVV.

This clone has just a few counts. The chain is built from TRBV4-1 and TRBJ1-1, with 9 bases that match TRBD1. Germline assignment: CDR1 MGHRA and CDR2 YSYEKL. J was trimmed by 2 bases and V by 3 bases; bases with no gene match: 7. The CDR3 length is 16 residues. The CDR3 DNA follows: TGCGCCAGCAGCCATTCCCCGGGACAGGGCAACACTGAAGCTTTCTTT. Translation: CASSHSPGQGNTEAFF.

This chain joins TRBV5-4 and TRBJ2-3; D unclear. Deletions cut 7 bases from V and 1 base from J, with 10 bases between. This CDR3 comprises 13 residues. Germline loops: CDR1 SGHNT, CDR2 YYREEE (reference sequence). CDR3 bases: TGTGCCAGCTCACCGGCGGGCACAGATACGCAGTATTTT. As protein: CASSPAGTDTQYF.

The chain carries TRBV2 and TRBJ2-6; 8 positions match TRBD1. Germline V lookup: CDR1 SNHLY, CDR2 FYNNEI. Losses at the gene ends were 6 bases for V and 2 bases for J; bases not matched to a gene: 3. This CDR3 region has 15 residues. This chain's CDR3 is CASSETGAGANVLTF. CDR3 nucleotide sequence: TGTGCCAGCAGCGAGACAGGGGCTGGGGCCAACGTCCTGACTTTC.

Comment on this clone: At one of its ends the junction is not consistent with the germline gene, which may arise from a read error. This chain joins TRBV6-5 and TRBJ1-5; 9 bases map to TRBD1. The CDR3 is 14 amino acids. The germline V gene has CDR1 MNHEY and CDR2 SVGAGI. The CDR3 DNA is TGTGCCAGCAGTTCCGGGACAGGGCATATATCATTGGATTTT. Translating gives CASSSGTGHISLDF.

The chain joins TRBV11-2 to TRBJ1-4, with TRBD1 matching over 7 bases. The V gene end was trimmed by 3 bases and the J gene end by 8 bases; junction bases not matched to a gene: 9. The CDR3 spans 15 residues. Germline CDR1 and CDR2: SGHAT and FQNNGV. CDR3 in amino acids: CASSFGETGHEKLFF. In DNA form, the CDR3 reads TGTGCCAGCAGCTTCGGAGAGACAGGGCACGAAAAACTGTTTTTT.

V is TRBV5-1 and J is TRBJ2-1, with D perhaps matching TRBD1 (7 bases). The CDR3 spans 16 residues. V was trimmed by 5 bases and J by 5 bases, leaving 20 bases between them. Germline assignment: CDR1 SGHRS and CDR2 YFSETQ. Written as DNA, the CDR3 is TGCGCCAGCAGGGGAGGACAGGTCCGGGAAGACAATGAGCAGTTCTTC. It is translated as CASRGGQVREDNEQFF.

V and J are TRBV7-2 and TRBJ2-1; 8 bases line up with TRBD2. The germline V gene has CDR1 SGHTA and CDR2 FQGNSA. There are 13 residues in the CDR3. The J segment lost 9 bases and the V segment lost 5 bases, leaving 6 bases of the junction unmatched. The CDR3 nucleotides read TGTGCCAGCAGCCTGCTAGCGGGTGGTGAGCAGTTCTTC. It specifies CASSLLAGGEQFF.

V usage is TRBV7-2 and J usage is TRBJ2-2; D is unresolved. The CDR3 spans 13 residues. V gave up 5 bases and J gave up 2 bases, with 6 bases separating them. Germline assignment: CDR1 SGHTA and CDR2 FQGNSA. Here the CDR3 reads CASSPLNTGELFF. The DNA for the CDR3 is TGTGCCAGCAGCCCTCTCAACACCGGGGAGCTGTTTTTT.

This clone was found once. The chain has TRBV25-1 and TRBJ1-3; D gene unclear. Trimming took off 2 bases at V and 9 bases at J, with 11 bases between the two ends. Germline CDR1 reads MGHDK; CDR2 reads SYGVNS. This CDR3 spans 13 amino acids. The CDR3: CASSEPATATIYF. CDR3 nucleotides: TGTGCCAGCAGTGAACCCGCCACAGCCACCATATATTTT.

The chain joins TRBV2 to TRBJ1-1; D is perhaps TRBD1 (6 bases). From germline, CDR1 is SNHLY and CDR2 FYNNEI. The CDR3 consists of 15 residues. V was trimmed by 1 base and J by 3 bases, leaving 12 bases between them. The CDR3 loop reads CASSEVRGGDTEAFF. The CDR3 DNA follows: TGTGCCAGCAGTGAAGTACGAGGGGGGGACACTGAAGCTTTCTTT.

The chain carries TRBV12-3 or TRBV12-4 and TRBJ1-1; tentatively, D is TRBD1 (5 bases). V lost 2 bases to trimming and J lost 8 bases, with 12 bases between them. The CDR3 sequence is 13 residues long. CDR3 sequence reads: CASSLSFRTEAFF. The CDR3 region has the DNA TGTGCCAGCAGTTTATCGTTCAGGACAGAAGCTTTCTTT.

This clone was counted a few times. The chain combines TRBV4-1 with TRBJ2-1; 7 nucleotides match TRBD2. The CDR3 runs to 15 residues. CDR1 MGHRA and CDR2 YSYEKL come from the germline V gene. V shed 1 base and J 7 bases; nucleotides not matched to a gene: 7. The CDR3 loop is CASSQGPGGRNEQFF. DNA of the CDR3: TGCGCCAGCAGCCAAGGCCCGGGGGGAAGGAATGAGCAGTTCTTC.

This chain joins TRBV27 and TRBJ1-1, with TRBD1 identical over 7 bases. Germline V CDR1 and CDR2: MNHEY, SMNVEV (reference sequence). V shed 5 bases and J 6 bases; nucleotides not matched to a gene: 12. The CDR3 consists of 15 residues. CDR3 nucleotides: TGTGCCAGCAGTCCCCGTGAAGGGGGCAGGTCTGAAGCTTTCTTT. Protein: CASSPREGGRSEAFF.

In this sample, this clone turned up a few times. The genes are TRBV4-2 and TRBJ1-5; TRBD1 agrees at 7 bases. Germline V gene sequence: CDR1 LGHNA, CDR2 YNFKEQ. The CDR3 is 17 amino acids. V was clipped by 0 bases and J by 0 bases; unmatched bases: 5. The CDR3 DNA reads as TGTGCCAGCAGCCAAGATCAGACAGGGCATAGCAATCAGCCCCAGCATTTT. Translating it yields CASSQDQTGHSNQPQHF.

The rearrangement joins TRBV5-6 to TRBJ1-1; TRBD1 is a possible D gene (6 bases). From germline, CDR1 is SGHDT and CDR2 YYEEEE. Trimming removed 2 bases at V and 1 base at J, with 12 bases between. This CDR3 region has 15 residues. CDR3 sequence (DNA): TGTGCCAGCAGCTTCTATAGGACAGCGAACACTGAAGCTTTCTTT. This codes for CASSFYRTANTEAFF.

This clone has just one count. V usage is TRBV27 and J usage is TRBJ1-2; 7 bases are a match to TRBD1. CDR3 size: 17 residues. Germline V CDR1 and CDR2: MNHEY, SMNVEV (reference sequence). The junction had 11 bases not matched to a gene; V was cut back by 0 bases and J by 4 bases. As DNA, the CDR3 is TGTGCCAGCAGTTTATCGATGGGACAGCTACAACTCTATGGCTACACCTTC. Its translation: CASSLSMGQLQLYGYTF.

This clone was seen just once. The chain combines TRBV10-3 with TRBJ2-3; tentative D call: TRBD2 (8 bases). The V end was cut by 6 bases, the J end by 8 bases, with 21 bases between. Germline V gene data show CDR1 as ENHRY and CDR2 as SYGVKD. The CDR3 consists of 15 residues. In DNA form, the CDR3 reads TGTGCCATCAGCCTAACAGGGGACGGGGGGGTTACGCAGTATTTT. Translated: CAISLTGDGGVTQYF.

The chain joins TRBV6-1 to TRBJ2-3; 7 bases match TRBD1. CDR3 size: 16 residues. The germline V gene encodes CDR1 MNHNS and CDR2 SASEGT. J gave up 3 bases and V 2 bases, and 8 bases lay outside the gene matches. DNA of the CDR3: TGTGCCAGCAGTGAACTGAGAACAGGGGATACAGATACGCAGTATTTT. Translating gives CASSELRTGDTDTQYF.

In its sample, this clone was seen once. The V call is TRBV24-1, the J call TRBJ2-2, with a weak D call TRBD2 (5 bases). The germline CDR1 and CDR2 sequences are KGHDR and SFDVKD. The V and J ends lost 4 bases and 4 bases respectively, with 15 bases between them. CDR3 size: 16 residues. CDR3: CATSDPGILGTGELFF. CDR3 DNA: TGTGCCACCAGTGACCCCGGGATCCTAGGCACCGGGGAGCTGTTTTTT.

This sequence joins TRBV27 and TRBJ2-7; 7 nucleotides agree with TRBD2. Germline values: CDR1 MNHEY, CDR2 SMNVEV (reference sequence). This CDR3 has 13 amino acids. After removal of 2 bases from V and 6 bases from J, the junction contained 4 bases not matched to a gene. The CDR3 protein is CASSLGGVREQYF. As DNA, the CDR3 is TGTGCCAGCAGTTTAGGGGGGGTCCGCGAGCAGTACTTC.

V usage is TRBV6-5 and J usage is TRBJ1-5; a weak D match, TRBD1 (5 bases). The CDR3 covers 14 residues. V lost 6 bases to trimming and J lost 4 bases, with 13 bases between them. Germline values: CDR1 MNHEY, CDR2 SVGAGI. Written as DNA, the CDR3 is TGTGCCAGCAGGCCTGACGGGGGAAATCAGCCCCAGCATTTT. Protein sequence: CASRPDGGNQPQHF.

The CDR3 bases are TGTGCAAGTCGCCCAACCGATCTTAGCGGACTAAGCTCCTACGAGCAGTACGTC. Amino acids: CASRPTDLSGLSSYEQYV. J is TRBJ2-7 and V is TRBV12-2; the DNA was not compared with TRBD2, the D call given in the table. TRBV12-2 is tagged as a pseudogene. CDR3 length: 18 residues.

The CDR3 here is CASRGLAGDTGELFF. DNA of the CDR3: TGCGCCAGCAGAGGGCTAGCGGGTGACACCGGGGAGCTGTTTTTT. The chain combines TRBV5-1 with TRBJ2-2; 8 positions match TRBD2. Germline V gene data show CDR1 as SGHRS and CDR2 as YFSETQ. The CDR3 sequence is 15 residues long. V lost 5 bases to trimming and J lost 3 bases; unmatched junction nucleotides: 6. Together with reference TRBV5-1 and TRBJ2-2, the CDR3 gives the full variable domain: KAGVTQTPRYLIKTRGQQVTLSCSPISGHRSVSWYQQTPGQGLQFLFEYFSETQRNKGNFPGRFSGRQFSNSRSEMNVSTLELGDSALYLCASRGLAGDTGELFFGEGSRLTVL.

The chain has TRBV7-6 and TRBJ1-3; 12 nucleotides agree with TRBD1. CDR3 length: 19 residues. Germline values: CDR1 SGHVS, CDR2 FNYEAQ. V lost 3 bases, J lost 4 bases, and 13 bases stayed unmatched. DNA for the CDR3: TGTGCCAGCAGCTTTTTGGGACAGGGGGCGAATCCGAGAGGAAACACCATATATTTT. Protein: CASSFLGQGANPRGNTIYF.

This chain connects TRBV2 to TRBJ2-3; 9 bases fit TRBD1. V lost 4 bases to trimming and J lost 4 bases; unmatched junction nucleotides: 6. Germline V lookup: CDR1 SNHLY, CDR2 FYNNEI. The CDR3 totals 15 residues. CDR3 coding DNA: TGTGCCAGCAGTGCCGGGACAGGGTGGGCAGATACGCAGTATTTT. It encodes CASSAGTGWADTQYF.

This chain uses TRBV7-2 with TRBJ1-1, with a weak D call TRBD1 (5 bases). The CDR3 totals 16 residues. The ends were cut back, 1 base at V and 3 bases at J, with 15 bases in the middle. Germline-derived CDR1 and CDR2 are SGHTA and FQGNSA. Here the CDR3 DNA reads TGTGCCAGCAGCTTAGTGGCAGGCAGGGTGTACACTGAAGCTTTCTTT. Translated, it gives CASSLVAGRVYTEAFF.